These 23 T cell receptor beta chains share one sample of origin, sequenced in a study of blood T cell repertoires in COVID-19. The assay was immunoSEQ multiplex PCR, and TCRdb's table has in-frame clones only and misses some. The repertoire holds 95,000 to 150,000 clones, with roughly four fifths as singletons. The sequenced material came from peripheral blood. These receptor sequences come from a woman in her forties or fifties with acute or convalescent COVID-19.

The chain links TRBV5-5 to TRBJ2-1; the match to TRBD2 covers 7 bases. Germline V CDR1 and CDR2: SGHKS, YYEKEE (reference sequence). The CDR3 is made up of 15 amino acids. V shed 0 bases, J shed 4 bases, and the junction held 4 bases outside the gene matches. CDR3 DNA sequence: TGTGCCAGCAGCTTGGTGGCTAGCGGTTACAATGAGCAGTTCTTC. As protein: CASSLVASGYNEQFF.

The V gene is TRBV6-5, the J gene TRBJ2-5; 7 bases fit TRBD1. Losses at the gene ends were 6 bases for V and 0 bases for J; bases not matched to a gene: 7. Germline V gives CDR1 MNHEY, CDR2 SVGAGI. The CDR3 extends over 15 amino acids. CDR3 amino acids: CASRPPGQNQETQYF. CDR3 in DNA: TGTGCCAGCAGGCCACCGGGACAGAACCAAGAGACCCAGTACTTC.

The V call is TRBV28, the J call TRBJ2-3, with TRBD2 matching 7 bases. This CDR3 comprises 15 residues. The germline CDR1 and CDR2 sequences are MDHEN and SYDVKM. Trimming removed 3 bases from V and 0 bases from J; junction bases left unmatched: 3. CDR3 sequence (DNA): TGTGCCAGCAGTTTTCCGGGAGGCAGCACAGATACGCAGTATTTT. It codes for CASSFPGGSTDTQYF.

The chain couples TRBV5-3 to TRBJ2-5; TRBD1 agrees at 9 bases. TRBV5-3 is identified as an open reading frame with a role that is uncertain. After removal of 4 bases from V and 2 bases from J, the junction contained 18 bases not matched to a gene. This CDR3 contains 19 residues. The CDR3 bases are TGTGCCAGAAGCCTGAGATTTCGGGACAGGGCGGTCCTTCAAGAGACCCAGTACTTC. Translation: CARSLRFRDRAVLQETQYF.

This chain connects TRBV19 to TRBJ2-7; 8 bases agree with TRBD1. The junction had 8 bases not matched to a gene; V was cut back by 11 bases and J by 5 bases. Per the germline V gene, CDR1 is LNHDA and CDR2 is SQIVND (reference sequence). CDR3 length: 12 amino acids. DNA of the CDR3: TGTGCCTCCGGACAGGGCGGAAACGAGCAGTACTTC. Its translation is CASGQGGNEQYF. Filled out from reference TRBV19 and TRBJ2-7, the complete variable domain reads DGGITQSPKYLFRKEGQNVTLSCEQNLNHDAMYWYRQDPGQGLRLIYYSQIVNDFQKGDIAEGYSVSREKKESFPLTVTSAQKNPTAFYLCASGQGGNEQYFGPGTRLTVT.

The chain is built from TRBV9 and TRBJ1-2; D gene uncertain. The CDR3 runs to 13 residues. The V gene lost 4 bases and the J gene lost 7 bases, with 14 bases spanning the gap. Germline V lookup: CDR1 SGDLS, CDR2 YYNGEE. The CDR3 coding sequence is TGTGCCAGCAGCCCCGCAGGATACACTGGCTACACCTTC. Protein product: CASSPAGYTGYTF. Using reference TRBV9 and TRBJ1-2 for the parts outside the CDR3, the full variable domain is DSGVTQTPKHLITATGQRVTLRCSPRSGDLSVYWYQQSLDQGLQFLIQYYNGEERAKGNILERFSAQQFPDLHSELNLSSLELGDSALYFCASSPAGYTGYTFGSGTRLTVV.

The gene calls are TRBV28 and TRBJ1-5, with TRBD1 matching 10 bases. The V gene end was trimmed by 5 bases and the J gene end by 0 bases; junction bases not matched to a gene: 4. The CDR3 runs to 16 residues. Germline V gene lookup returns CDR1 MDHEN and CDR2 SYDVKM. The CDR3 loop is CASSKGQGNSNQPQHF. Written as DNA, the CDR3 is TGTGCCAGCAGTAAGGGACAGGGGAATAGCAATCAGCCCCAGCATTTT.

The chain joins TRBV6-5 to TRBJ2-2, with 8 bases identical to TRBD1. CDR1 and CDR2 (germline): MNHEY, SVGAGI. V lost 7 bases, J lost 4 bases, and 8 bases stayed unmatched. There are 15 residues in the CDR3. The CDR3, as DNA: TGTGCCAGCACCAAGGACAGGGTGGTCACCGGGGAGCTGTTTTTT. Its translation: CASTKDRVVTGELFF.

The rearrangement joins TRBV28 to TRBJ2-5; a possible D gene is TRBD2 (5 bases). Trimming stripped 6 bases from V and 5 bases from J, with 13 bases between. The CDR3 covers 13 residues. CDR1 is MDHEN and CDR2 is SYDVKM in the germline V gene. As DNA, the CDR3 is TGTGCCAGCAGCCCGGGGTCGAGCGAGACCCAGTACTTC. Protein: CASSPGSSETQYF.

This chain links TRBV19 with TRBJ2-3, with TRBD1 matching 7 bases. Looked up from germline, CDR1 is LNHDA and CDR2 is SQIVND (reference sequence). V gave up 5 bases and J gave up 5 bases; unmatched junction bases: 7. This CDR3 spans 14 amino acids. The CDR3 spells CASSLWDSRDTQYF. The CDR3 region has the DNA TGTGCCAGTAGTCTATGGGACAGTAGAGATACGCAGTATTTT.

The chain combines TRBV27 with TRBJ1-2, with 8 bases matching TRBD1. Trimming removed 5 bases from V and 7 bases from J; junction bases left unmatched: 18. The CDR3 loop spans 17 amino acids. Looked up from germline, CDR1 is MNHEY and CDR2 is SMNVEV (reference sequence). DNA for the CDR3: TGTGCCAGCAGTACCTCAGGGGGCTGGGGAGTTTTTACTGGCTACACCTTC. Translating it yields CASSTSGGWGVFTGYTF.

The chain carries TRBV15 and TRBJ2-2, with D maybe TRBD2 (5 bases). This CDR3 is built from 17 residues. Germline V gene sequence: CDR1 LNHNV, CDR2 YYDKDF (reference sequence). V was clipped by 0 bases and J by 1 base, with 12 bases between them. In DNA, the CDR3 is TGTGCCACCAGCAGAGATCGCGAGGGTTGGAACACCGGGGAGCTGTTTTTT. It yields the protein CATSRDREGWNTGELFF.

CDR3 sequence: CASGPSGANVLTF. The CDR3 region has the DNA TGCGCCAGCGGCCCGTCTGGGGCCAACGTCCTGACTTTC. The chain employs TRBV5-1 and TRBJ2-6; D call uncertain. The V gene lost 7 bases and the J gene lost 1 base, with 6 bases spanning the gap. Germline CDR1 and CDR2: SGHRS and YFSETQ. The CDR3 loop spans 13 amino acids.

This clone was counted a single time. CDR3 DNA sequence: TGCGCCAGCAGCCAAGATGCGGGGCAGCTCTTCTACGAGCAGTACTTC. Translating it yields CASSQDAGQLFYEQYF. The chain recombines TRBV4-1 with TRBJ2-7; possibly TRBD2 for D (6 bases). Trimming pared 0 bases from V and 3 bases from J, leaving 15 bases between. CDR3 length: 16 amino acids. The germline gives CDR1 MGHRA, CDR2 YSYEKL.

The CDR3 nucleotides are TGTGCCAGCAGTAGAAAACTAGCGGGAGTTGCGAACGGGGAGCTGTTTTTT. This encodes CASSRKLAGVANGELFF. V is TRBV27 and J is TRBJ2-2; 11 bases agree with TRBD2. Trimming took 5 bases from V and 7 from J; bases not matched to a gene: 12. The V gene's germline CDR1 is MNHEY and CDR2 SMNVEV (reference sequence). The CDR3 has 17 amino acids.

This chain joins TRBV2 and TRBJ1-4; tentative D call: TRBD1 (5 bases). Trimming shortened V by 6 bases and J by 5 bases, and 13 bases separated the two germline ends. Germline V lookup: CDR1 SNHLY, CDR2 FYNNEI. The CDR3 is made up of 14 amino acids. The chain's CDR3 is CASRPGRTNEKLFF. The CDR3, as DNA: TGTGCCAGCAGGCCCGGACGGACAAATGAAAAACTGTTTTTT.

This chain uses TRBV7-8 with TRBJ2-2; 8 positions agree with TRBD1. The CDR3 consists of 16 residues. Germline V gene lookup returns CDR1 SGHVS and CDR2 FQNEAQ. V was clipped by 2 bases and J by 6 bases; unmatched bases: 8. The CDR3: CASSLLRTGIPGELFF. The CDR3 coding sequence is TGTGCCAGCAGCTTATTGAGGACAGGGATCCCCGGGGAGCTGTTTTTT.

The rearrangement links TRBV7-3 to TRBJ2-1, with 10 bases that match TRBD2. J was trimmed by 7 bases and V by 5 bases; bases with no gene match: 5. Germline values: CDR1 SGHTA, CDR2 FQGTGA. The CDR3 has 14 amino acids. CDR3 nucleotide sequence: TGTGCCAGCAGCCCTGGACTAGCGGAGAATGAGCAGTTCTTC. Translation: CASSPGLAENEQFF.

V and J are TRBV6-6 and TRBJ1-1; the match to TRBD1 covers 9 bases. The CDR3 totals 15 residues. Trimming cost V 8 bases and J 4 bases; bases outside gene matches: 11. CDR1 is MNHNY and CDR2 is SVGAGI in the germline V gene (reference sequence). The CDR3: CASAPGQGIFTEAFF. Here the CDR3 DNA reads TGTGCCAGCGCCCCGGGACAGGGTATTTTCACTGAAGCTTTCTTT.

V usage is TRBV5-5 and J usage is TRBJ1-5; no clear D gene. Germline CDR1 SGHKS, CDR2 YYEKEE (reference sequence). V lost 0 bases to trimming and J lost 0 bases, with 4 bases between them. The CDR3 contains 14 residues. CDR3 sequence (DNA): TGTGCCAGCAGCTTGGCGAGTAGCAATCAGCCCCAGCATTTT. Protein sequence: CASSLASSNQPQHF.

The count of this clone is one. The chain recombines TRBV9 with TRBJ2-2, with D uncertain. Germline CDR1 reads SGDLS; CDR2 reads YYNGEE. The CDR3 length is 14 residues. Trimming cost V 4 bases and J 3 bases, with 10 bases left between them. CDR3 nucleotides: TGTGCCAGCAGCAGGCGGCAGTACACCGGGGAGCTGTTTTTT. This codes for CASSRRQYTGELFF.

The chain has TRBV29-1 and TRBJ2-7; 7 nucleotides agree with TRBD1. CDR1 SQVTM and CDR2 ANQGSEA come from the germline V gene. The CDR3 is made up of 12 amino acids. The junction had 5 bases not matched to a gene; V was cut back by 6 bases and J by 3 bases. CDR3 loop: CSVRTGDYEQYF. Written as DNA, the CDR3 is TGCAGCGTCCGTACAGGGGACTACGAGCAGTACTTC.

The chain combines TRBV28 with TRBJ2-5; possibly TRBD2 for D (6 bases). Germline V gene lookup returns CDR1 MDHEN and CDR2 SYDVKM. The V gene lost 10 bases and the J gene lost 4 bases, with 19 bases spanning the gap. CDR3 length: 14 residues. CDR3 DNA sequence: TGTGCCATCCAATCCGGGGGATTGTTAGAGACCCAGTACTTC. This encodes CAIQSGGLLETQYF. Full variable domain (rest looked up from reference TRBV28 and TRBJ2-5): DVKVTQSSRYLVKRTGEKVFLECVQDMDHENMFWYRQDPGLGLRLIYFSYDVKMKEKGDIPEGYSVSREKKERFSLILESASTNQTSMYLCAIQSGGLLETQYFGPGTRLLVL.